This TCR beta chain appears in the sequencing data of a study of T cell changes during pregnancy in multiple sclerosis. Measured with immunoSEQ multiplex PCR; TCRdb has only the in-frame clones, and not every one. The repertoire holds around 30,000 clones, more than 90% seen once, with about 0.76% in the top ten. V was clipped by 2 bases and J by 4 bases, with 13 bases between them. This CDR3 is built from 14 residues. Germline loops: CDR1 SGHRS, CDR2 YFSETQ. The TCR was taken from a female donor with multiple sclerosis, enrolled in a pregnancy study. The sequencing used CD4+ T cells from peripheral blood mononuclear cells, collected in the first trimester of pregnancy. The chain links TRBV5-1 to TRBJ2-7, with a tentative D call TRBD2 (6 bases). The CDR3 reads CASSLTGGTYEQYF. DNA of the CDR3: TGCGCCAGCAGCTTAACAGGAGGGACTTACGAGCAGTACTTC.